This TCR beta chain emerged from a study of shared clonotypes between healthy human individuals. To note about this clone: Its antigen is undetermined.

Among the donors, all were Caucasian adults who lived in Nashville, Tennessee. Several immunoSEQ plates held equal portions of the genomic DNA taken from each subset. Method: immunoSEQ multiplex PCR; TCRdb's copy keeps in-frame clones and lacks some. This repertoire shows a few hundred thousand clones, roughly 97% found once; its top ten account for about 0.06%. Germline values: CDR1 MDHEN, CDR2 SYDVKM. V shed 6 bases, J shed 7 bases, and the junction held 11 bases outside the gene matches. This CDR3 has 14 amino acids. The study's findings and limits: Naive subsets tended to show greater estimated richness than memory subsets. Generation of non-shared clonotypes was less probable than generation of clonotypes shared by all four donors.

The gene calls are TRBV28 and TRBJ1-1; TRBD1 matches at 7 bases. The specimen sequenced was naive CD4+ T cells sorted from blood. Sample subset: CD45RA+ positively selected. The sequence was collected from a woman in her 30s in good health. The CDR3 sequence is CASSTGQAGGEAFF. Here the CDR3 DNA reads TGTGCCAGCAGCACCGGACAGGCCGGGGGTGAAGCTTTCTTT.